The clone carrying this T cell receptor beta chain was counted a few times. Its antigen is undetermined. Some clones are missing from TCRdb's copy, which holds only in-frame ones; the method was immunoSEQ multiplex PCR. This table has about 73,000 clones, approximately 86% appearing once. Germline assignment: CDR1 SEHNR and CDR2 FQNEAQ (reference sequence). The J segment lost 3 bases and the V segment lost 5 bases, leaving 9 bases of the junction unmatched. The CDR3 length is 16 residues. This entry belongs to a study of OX40 agonist ivuxolimab in advanced cancers. Study-wide background: Dose-escalation patients were diagnosed with hepatocellular carcinoma, melanoma, renal cell cancer or head and neck cancer. Previous treatment with anti-PD-1, anti-PD-L1 or anti-CTLA-4 therapy was allowed; approximately 40% had received some. General study findings and limits: CD4+ and CD8+ T cells in blood underwent clonal expansion by week 6 at 0.1 to 3.0 mg/kg.

The chain uses TRBV7-9 and TRBJ2-2; the match to TRBD2 covers 7 bases. Source: CD4+ or CD8+ T cells sorted from blood, taken in a trial of the OX40 agonist ivuxolimab. The sequence came from an adult with an advanced solid tumor such as melanoma, head and neck, liver or kidney cancer. The CDR3 here is CASSALGGFDTGELFF. The DNA for the CDR3 is TGTGCCAGCAGCGCCCTGGGGGGGTTCGACACCGGGGAGCTGTTTTTT.